This record covers a single TCR beta chain. Other DNA sequences within the sample encode an identical CDR3. Extraction of RNA preceded its reverse transcription into cDNA, which served as the sequencing template. The repertoire was sequenced with immunoSEQ multiplex PCR; TCRdb's copy has only in-frame clones and lacks some. The repertoire holds 110,000 or so clones, with roughly three fifths as singletons. The treatment is: oral pan-JAK inhibitor, 5-10 mg twice daily. Those with alopecia areata gave lesional scalp punch biopsies and peripheral blood. These data originate in a study of CD8+ T cells in alopecia areata. With 4 bases removed from V and 5 bases from J, the gap between germline ends came to 12 bases. The CDR3 totals 13 residues. Per germline, CDR1 SGHRS and CDR2 YFSETQ.

This receptor was obtained from a human donor with alopecia areata. The sequences come from CD4+ T cells sorted from blood, collected at week 24, from a patient treated with tofacitinib. The J gene is TRBJ2-5, the V gene TRBV5-1; maybe TRBD2 (6 bases). CDR3 loop: CASSLGTRETQYF. CDR3 nucleotides: TGCGCCAGCAGCCTCGGGACTCGTGAGACCCAGTACTTC.